Below are 13 T cell receptor beta chains sequenced from a single sample in a study of control samples from healthy donors and cancer patients (dated by TCRdb to the early 2020s). Receptor libraries were prepared by the immunoSEQ multiplex PCR assay. Sourced from immuneACCESS, this table was stored by TCRdb with only in-frame sequences that have V and J called. A share of the clones is absent; for the studies checked, an unresolved V gene accounts for under half, and the remainder has no known explanation. The sample has about 120,000 clones on record, more than 75% of them singletons. The ten largest clones capture approximately 2.3% of the sample. Material for sequencing was blood. These receptors were collected from a woman between 65 and 79 years old in good health.

The V and J genes are TRBV4-3 and TRBJ1-1; no clear D. The V end was cut by 0 bases, the J end by 0 bases, with 5 bases between. In germline, CDR1 is LGHNA, CDR2 YSLEER. The CDR3 has 14 amino acids. This CDR3 is CASSQDNLNTEAFF. DNA for the CDR3: TGCGCCAGCAGCCAAGACAACCTGAACACTGAAGCTTTCTTT.

The chain employs TRBV4-3 and TRBJ1-5, with a possible D match to TRBD1 (5 bases). V lost 0 bases to trimming and J lost 3 bases, with 12 bases between them. The germline V gene encodes CDR1 LGHNA and CDR2 YSLEER. The CDR3 spans 16 residues. The CDR3 region is CASSQDGWGNNQPQHF. The CDR3 nucleotides are TGCGCCAGCAGCCAAGATGGGTGGGGGAACAATCAGCCCCAGCATTTT.

This sequence joins TRBV2 and TRBJ1-4, with D perhaps TRBD1 (5 bases). Germline-derived CDR1 and CDR2 are SNHLY and FYNNEI. V dropped 7 bases and J dropped 7 bases, with 13 bases sitting between them. The CDR3 has 13 residues. CDR3 amino acids: CASNGGRGEKLFF. For the CDR3, the DNA is TGTGCCAGCAACGGGGGACGGGGTGAAAAACTGTTTTTT.

This clone was observed a handful of times. The rearrangement joins TRBV19 to TRBJ2-5; TRBD2 is a possible D gene (6 bases). Trimming pared 5 bases from V and 4 bases from J, leaving 14 bases between. This CDR3 comprises 14 residues. Germline lookup yields CDR1 LNHDA and CDR2 SQIVND (reference sequence). CDR3 coding DNA: TGTGCCAGTAGTTCAAGCTGGGGAGGAGAGACCCAGTACTTC. Its translation: CASSSSWGGETQYF.

The chain joins TRBV5-1 to TRBJ1-2; perhaps TRBD1 as D (6 bases). The CDR3 runs to 12 residues. In germline, CDR1 is SGHRS, CDR2 YFSETQ. V lost 0 bases and J 8 bases, leaving 8 bases between the germline ends. The CDR3 is CASSLDRVGYTF. Here the CDR3 DNA reads TGCGCCAGCAGCTTGGACAGGGTCGGCTACACCTTC.

This clone was seen only once. The chain links TRBV14 to TRBJ1-6; D ambiguous. V dropped 2 bases and J dropped 10 bases, with 6 bases sitting between them. Per germline, CDR1 SGHDN and CDR2 FVKESK. This CDR3 is built from 12 residues. CDR3 sequence (DNA): TGTGCCAGCAGCCAATTAGCATCACCCCTCCACTTT. Amino acids: CASSQLASPLHF.

The V gene is TRBV11-2, the J gene TRBJ2-6; D gene uncertain. V lost 2 bases and J lost 0, with 2 bases in between. This CDR3 comprises 14 residues. Germline V lookup: CDR1 SGHAT, CDR2 FQNNGV. In DNA, the CDR3 is TGTGCCAGCAGCTTACGCTCTGGGGCCAACGTCCTGACTTTC. Residues: CASSLRSGANVLTF.

The chain recombines TRBV7-2 with TRBJ2-7; D might be TRBD2 (5 bases). V shed 4 bases and J shed 6 bases, with 13 bases lying between them. Per the germline V gene, CDR1 is SGHTA and CDR2 is FQGNSA. This CDR3 has 13 amino acids. The CDR3 is CASSSPSRGEQYF. The CDR3 DNA follows: TGTGCCAGCAGCTCCCCTTCTCGGGGCGAGCAGTACTTC.

The rearrangement links TRBV14 to TRBJ2-5; TRBD1 aligns across 7 bases. The V segment lost 4 bases and the J segment 9 bases; nucleotides outside the gene matches: 8. The CDR3 is 13 residues long. CDR1 is SGHDN and CDR2 is FVKESK in the germline V gene. In nucleotides, the CDR3 is TGTGCCAGCAGCCGACAGGACAGGATTTCCCAGTACTTC. Protein sequence: CASSRQDRISQYF. Full variable domain (outside the CDR3, taken from reference TRBV14 and TRBJ2-5): EAGVTQFPSHSVIEKGQTVTLRCDPISGHDNLYWYRRVMGKEIKFLLHFVKESKQDESGMPNNRFLAERTGGTYSTLKVQPAELEDSGVYFCASSRQDRISQYFGPGTRLLVL.

The rearrangement uses TRBV4-2 and TRBJ1-1, with D possibly matching TRBD1 (5 bases). Trimming took off 3 bases at V and 1 base at J, with 9 bases between the two ends. This CDR3 comprises 14 residues. Germline V gene data show CDR1 as LGHNA and CDR2 as YNFKEQ. The CDR3, as DNA: TGTGCCAGCAGCCAGGCAGGGCCGAACACTGAAGCTTTCTTT. Translating gives CASSQAGPNTEAFF.

This sequence joins TRBV2 and TRBJ2-2, with D possibly being TRBD1 (6 bases). Germline V gene lookup returns CDR1 SNHLY and CDR2 FYNNEI. The CDR3 loop spans 11 amino acids. The V end lost 10 bases, the J end lost 6 bases, and 9 bases lay between the germline ends. CDR3 bases: TGTGCCACCAGGGGTTCCGGGGAGCTGTTTTTT. Protein: CATRGSGELFF.

V gene TRBV5-8 combines with J gene TRBJ1-5; 10 bases are a match to TRBD1. Trimming took 4 bases from V and 4 from J; bases not matched to a gene: 2. Germline loops: CDR1 SGHTS, CDR2 YDEGEE. The CDR3 is 14 residues long. The chain's CDR3 is CASSTGQGNQPQHF. In DNA form, the CDR3 reads TGTGCCAGCAGCACGGGACAGGGGAATCAGCCCCAGCATTTT.

This clone came up once. The chain uses TRBV3-1 (or the pseudogene TRBV3-2) and TRBJ2-3, with a possible D match to TRBD1 (5 bases). Trimming stripped 2 bases from V and 1 base from J, with 7 bases between. This CDR3 spans 14 amino acids. The germline V gene encodes CDR1 LGHDT and CDR2 YNNKEL (reference sequence). The CDR3 DNA follows: TGTGCCAGCAGCCAAAGGGGTGGCACAGATACGCAGTATTTT. Its protein product is CASSQRGGTDTQYF.